The 32 T cell receptor beta chains given below trace back to one sample, sequenced in a study of blood T cells in healthy people across ages. Through a sample-barcoded 5' primer and a J-beta primer mix, a second PCR was run for about 6 to 12 cycles. TCRdb passed the 5' RACE reads through MiXCR, listing each CDR3 protein once. The table has some 940,000 distinct CDR3 sequences, 25% to 35% seen once; the top ten hold around 9.6%. These same records also appear under a second study, on T cells of mothers and their children.

Sequenced input: blood. These receptors were taken from a middle-aged woman in good health.

This clonotype is a singleton in its sample. The chain carries TRBV29-1 and TRBJ2-3, with unresolved D. V was pared by 4 bases and J by 4 bases, with 18 bases between. The CDR3 is made up of 15 amino acids. The germline V gene encodes CDR1 SQVTM and CDR2 ANQGSEA. CDR3 amino acids: CSVGRASNPADTQYF. As DNA, the CDR3 is TGCAGCGTTGGTAGGGCGAGCAATCCGGCAGATACGCAGTATTTT.

This sequence joins TRBV4-1 and TRBJ1-6, with D uncertain. Germline V gene data show CDR1 as MGHRA and CDR2 as YSYEKL. The CDR3 runs 17 residues. Trimming took off 0 bases at V and 0 bases at J, with 9 bases between the two ends. The chain's CDR3 is CASSQEHVRSYNSPLHF. The CDR3 nucleotides read TGCGCCAGCAGCCAAGAACACGTTCGCTCCTATAATTCACCCCTCCACTTT.

This clonotype has only a few counts. The chain employs TRBV20-1 and TRBJ2-1; 9 bases agree with TRBD2. The CDR3 has 14 amino acids. The germline V gene encodes CDR1 DFQATT and CDR2 SNEGSKA (reference sequence). Trimming at V came to 5 bases and at J to 8 bases, leaving 10 bases not matched to a gene. The CDR3 nucleotides read TGCAGTGCTGTCCTGGGCGGGGGGGCCGATGAGCAGTTCTTC. It specifies CSAVLGGGADEQFF.

This clonotype was counted between two and nine times. The chain uses TRBV11-2 and TRBJ2-1; TRBD2 agrees at 9 bases. The J call may be faulty, since TRBJ2-7 better matches the DNA end. This CDR3 has 20 residues. Germline CDR1 SGHAT, CDR2 FQNNGV. CDR3 region: CASSLGFGGLAGSSYNEQYF. CDR3 coding DNA: TGTGCCAGCAGCTTAGGTTTTGGAGGGCTAGCGGGGAGCTCCTACAATGAGCAGTACTTC.

The sample holds a few counts of this clonotype. The rearrangement joins TRBV9 to TRBJ1-1; D is unresolved. The CDR3 has 14 residues. Deletions cut 4 bases from V and 4 bases from J, with 14 bases between. Looked up from germline, CDR1 is SGDLS and CDR2 is YYNGEE. The DNA for the CDR3 is TGTGCCAGCAGCCTTTCCGTACTGGGCACTGAAGCTTTCTTT. This codes for CASSLSVLGTEAFF.

This clonotype came up many times. The chain couples TRBV6-5 to TRBJ1-2; 8 nucleotides align to TRBD1. Germline assignment: CDR1 MNHEY and CDR2 SVGAGI. CDR3 length equals 12 residues. Trimming at V came to 6 bases and at J to 10 bases, leaving 7 bases not matched to a gene. The CDR3 loop reads CASRRTGRYYTF. DNA for the CDR3: TGTGCCAGCAGGAGGACAGGGAGGTACTACACCTTC.

Worth noting for this clonotype: At one end the junction does not follow the germline gene, possibly because of a read error. This rearrangement joins TRBV4-1 to TRBJ2-2, with D perhaps given as TRBD1 or TRBD2 (6 bases each). In germline, CDR1 is MGHRA, CDR2 YSYEKL. The CDR3 is 18 residues long. The chain's CDR3 is CASSQLHLGGGNTGELFF. CDR3 nucleotide sequence: TGCGCCAGCAGCCAACTCCATCTGGGGGGCGGAAACACCGGGGAACTGTTTTTT.

In regard to this clonotype: An end of the junction differs from the germline gene, which may be a read error. The chain joins TRBV9 to TRBJ2-1, with a weak D call TRBD1 (5 bases). CDR3 length: 15 residues. The V gene's germline CDR1 is SGDLS and CDR2 YYNGEE. CDR3: CAGSVAGSPYNEQFF. In DNA form, the CDR3 reads TGTGCCGGCAGCGTAGCAGGGTCCCCGTACAATGAGCAGTTCTTC.

This clonotype was seen a few times. The chain has TRBV12-3 or TRBV12-4 and TRBJ2-2; D could derive from TRBD1 or TRBD2 (6 bases each). The germline V and J ends were trimmed by 5 bases and 4 bases, with 14 bases remaining between them. The CDR3 loop spans 15 amino acids. The DNA for the CDR3 is TGTGCCAGCAGTCCCCAGGGGAGGTCCACCGGGGAGCTGTTTTTT. Protein product: CASSPQGRSTGELFF.

This clonotype was seen only once. A much larger clone differs by one base, so this may be a read error. CDR3 DNA: TGTGCCAGCAGTTACATGGGGACGGCTTATGGCTACACCTTC. Encoded protein: CASSYMGTAYGYTF. V usage is TRBV6-5 and J usage is TRBJ1-2; a possible D gene is TRBD1 (5 bases). CDR3 length: 14 residues. V shed 2 bases and J shed 5 bases, with 12 bases lying between them. Germline values: CDR1 MNHEY, CDR2 SVGAGI.

V usage is TRBV7-9 and J usage is TRBJ2-3; D is possibly TRBD2 (6 bases). Between the trimmed V and J ends, which lost 0 bases and 2 bases, there was a span of 12 bases. Germline CDR1 and CDR2: SEHNR and FQNEAQ (reference sequence). This CDR3 region has 16 residues. CDR3 loop: CASSLADPGVTDTQYF. DNA of the CDR3: TGTGCCAGCAGCTTAGCGGACCCGGGAGTCACAGATACGCAGTATTTT.

As to this clonotype: Compared with germline, one end of the junction differs, possibly owing to a read error. The chain has TRBV4-1 and TRBJ2-1, with D perhaps matching TRBD2 (6 bases). The germline V gene encodes CDR1 MGHRA and CDR2 YSYEKL. The CDR3 contains 15 residues. CDR3 protein: CASSPTMGGANEQFF. CDR3 coding DNA: TGTGCCAGCAGCCCCACGATGGGAGGTGCCAATGAGCAGTTCTTC.

Only a few counts were recorded for this clonotype. The gene calls are TRBV7-9 and TRBJ2-7, with no clear D. Trimming pared 3 bases from V and 4 bases from J, leaving 7 bases between. The CDR3 spans 12 residues. Germline CDR1 is SEHNR and CDR2 is FQNEAQ (reference sequence). This CDR3 reads CASSFQEYEQYF. CDR3 bases: TGTGCCAGCAGCTTTCAGGAGTACGAGCAGTACTTC.

Note on this clonotype: This may arise from a read error, as a much more abundant clone is one base away. This rearrangement joins TRBV29-1 to TRBJ2-3; TRBD1 or TRBD2 may be the D gene (6 bases each). The germline V gene has CDR1 SQVTM and CDR2 ANQGSEA. V was shortened by 5 bases and J by 6 bases, with 18 bases between the two germline ends. This CDR3 contains 14 residues. This CDR3 reads CSVKGGQEEDTQYF. The DNA for the CDR3 is TGCAGCGTTAAGGGGGGTCAGGAGGAGGATACGCAGTATTTT.

In its sample, this clonotype was seen many times. The rearrangement joins TRBV11-2 to TRBJ1-2; D gene uncertain. With 0 bases removed from V and 8 bases from J, the gap between germline ends came to 10 bases. This CDR3 has 13 residues. Germline values: CDR1 SGHAT, CDR2 FQNNGV. The CDR3 coding sequence is TGTGCCAGCAGCTTAGAACTGGACTTCGGCTACACCTTC. This translates into CASSLELDFGYTF. The variable domain in full, with the rest retrieved from reference TRBV11-2 and TRBJ1-2, is EAGVAQSPRYKIIEKRQSVAFWCNPISGHATLYWYQQILGQGPKLLIQFQNNGVVDDSQLPKDRFSAERLKGVDSTLKIQPAKLEDSAVYLCASSLELDFGYTFGSGTRLTVV.

This clonotype was counted ten times or more. This sequence joins TRBV28 and TRBJ2-5; 7 positions match TRBD2. V was pared by 5 bases and J by 5 bases, with 14 bases of the junction left unmatched. Looked up from germline, CDR1 is MDHEN and CDR2 is SYDVKM. The CDR3 is 16 amino acids. CDR3 amino acids: CASSGRTSGVTETQYF. DNA of the CDR3: TGTGCCAGCAGTGGACGGACTAGTGGCGTCACTGAGACCCAGTACTTC.

The chain links TRBV5-1 to TRBJ2-1; 12 bases map to TRBD2. Trimming cost V 4 bases and J 4 bases; bases outside gene matches: 6. Germline V gene data show CDR1 as SGHRS and CDR2 as YFSETQ. The CDR3 is 16 residues long. The CDR3 region is CASSISTSGGYNEQFF. The DNA of the CDR3 is TGCGCCAGCAGCATCTCGACTAGCGGGGGTTACAATGAGCAGTTCTTC.

CDR3 coding DNA: TGTGCCAGCAGCTTGGGACATCCCACCCTACGGGGTACGCAGTATTTT. Translation: CASSLGHPTLRGTQYF. V gene TRBV5-6 combines with J gene TRBJ2-3; D perhaps matches TRBD2 (5 bases). The CDR3 covers 16 residues. V lost 0 bases and J 8 bases, leaving 19 bases between the germline ends. Germline V gene data show CDR1 as SGHDT and CDR2 as YYEEEE.

This clonotype was seen repeatedly, ten times or more. The chain uses TRBV27 and TRBJ1-2, with a weak D call TRBD1 (6 bases). The germline V and J ends were trimmed by 5 bases and 2 bases, with 12 bases remaining between them. The CDR3 has 14 residues. Germline V gene sequence: CDR1 MNHEY, CDR2 SMNVEV (reference sequence). The CDR3 here is CASSTQGGNYGYTF. The CDR3 DNA follows: TGTGCCAGCAGTACACAGGGAGGCAACTATGGCTACACCTTC.

This chain connects TRBV12-3 or TRBV12-4 to TRBJ1-2; possibly TRBD1 for D (5 bases). V lost 3 bases and J 7 bases, leaving 12 bases between the germline ends. The CDR3 sequence is 13 residues long. CDR3 in DNA: TGTGCCAGCAGTTTGGGGCAGATAGCTGGCTACACCTTC. Translation: CASSLGQIAGYTF.

In its sample, this clonotype was seen many times. The chain couples TRBV27 to TRBJ2-7; 11 bases are shared with TRBD2. CDR3 length equals 15 residues. Germline CDR1 and CDR2: MNHEY and SMNVEV (reference sequence). J lost 4 bases, V lost 2 bases, and 4 bases had no gene match. The CDR3 sequence is CASSLTSGGGYEQYF. CDR3 bases: TGTGCCAGCAGTTTAACTAGCGGGGGAGGGTACGAGCAGTACTTC.

This clonotype appeared a few times. Sequence at one end of the junction differs from germline and may be a read error. This chain uses TRBV10-3 with TRBJ2-7, with 9 bases that match TRBD2. CDR3 length equals 15 residues. Germline loops: CDR1 ENHRY, CDR2 SYGVKD. As DNA, the CDR3 is TGTGCCATAAGTGGTTGGGCGGGAGGGTCCTACGAGCAGTACTTC. Translation gives CAISGWAGGSYEQYF.

This clonotype occurred many times. This rearrangement joins TRBV10-2 to TRBJ2-7; a possible D gene is TRBD2 (6 bases). CDR3 length equals 14 residues. Germline V gives CDR1 WSHSY, CDR2 SAAADI. With 1 base removed from V and 0 bases from J, the gap between germline ends came to 7 bases. Written as DNA, the CDR3 is TGCGCCAGCAGTGAGTTCGGGAGCTCCTACGAGCAGTACTTC. It is translated as CASSEFGSSYEQYF.

This clonotype appeared a few times. The chain combines TRBV7-9 with TRBJ1-1; D is ambiguous. The CDR3 sequence is 10 residues long. V was cut by 7 bases and J by 2 bases, with 2 bases left in between. CDR1 and CDR2 from the germline V gene are SEHNR and FQNEAQ (reference sequence). The CDR3 reads CASTNTEAFF. CDR3 nucleotide sequence: TGTGCCAGCACAAACACTGAAGCTTTCTTT.

To note about this clonotype: No conserved phenylalanine or tryptophan is present at the end of the CDR3, so a read error is the likely explanation. The chain couples TRBV14 to TRBJ1-2; tentative D call: TRBD1 (5 bases). Looked up from germline, CDR1 is SGHDN and CDR2 is FVKESK. V lost 4 bases and J 0 bases, leaving 12 bases between the germline ends. CDR3 length: 15 amino acids. The CDR3 sequence is CASSPYQGTNYGYTL. CDR3 nucleotides: TGTGCCAGCAGCCCGTACCAGGGTACTAACTATGGCTACACCTTG.

Here the CDR3 DNA reads TGCGCCAGCAGCTTGGAATTCGGACAGGGAACGGATACGCAGTATTTT. It is translated as CASSLEFGQGTDTQYF. This sequence joins TRBV5-1 and TRBJ2-3; TRBD1 aligns across 8 bases. The CDR3 sequence is 16 residues long. The germline V gene encodes CDR1 SGHRS and CDR2 YFSETQ. J was trimmed by 6 bases and V by 0 bases; bases with no gene match: 9. Variable domain in full (rest from reference TRBV5-1 and TRBJ2-3): KAGVTQTPRYLIKTRGQQVTLSCSPISGHRSVSWYQQTPGQGLQFLFEYFSETQRNKGNFPGRFSGRQFSNSRSEMNVSTLELGDSALYLCASSLEFGQGTDTQYFGPGTRLTVL.

With respect to this clonotype: A much larger clone lies a single base off, so this may be a read error. The chain employs TRBV28 and TRBJ2-7; the D is unclear. Trimming stripped 7 bases from V and 6 bases from J, with 16 bases between. CDR1 is MDHEN and CDR2 is SYDVKM in the germline V gene. The CDR3 is 13 amino acids. The CDR3 DNA follows: TGTGCCAGCAACAACCTCCTTCTCCGCGAGCAGTACTTC. This sequence encodes CASNNLLLREQYF. The full variable domain, its missing parts supplied by reference TRBV28 and TRBJ2-7, is DVKVTQSSRYLVKRTGEKVFLECVQDMDHENMFWYRQDPGLGLRLIYFSYDVKMKEKGDIPEGYSVSREKKERFSLILESASTNQTSMYLCASNNLLLREQYFGPGTRLTVT.

The rearrangement joins TRBV20-1 to TRBJ2-1; 9 nucleotides align to TRBD2. The V and J ends lost 5 bases and 6 bases, in that order; junction bases with no gene match: 14. Germline CDR1 DFQATT, CDR2 SNEGSKA (reference sequence). The CDR3 length is 16 residues. The CDR3 DNA sequence: TGCAGTGCTCTCCAACCTACTAGCGGGTCGTTCAATGAGCAGTTCTTC. Translating it yields CSALQPTSGSFNEQFF.

This clonotype was recorded many times. The CDR3 DNA is TGTGCCACCAGCAGAGATGCCGGCCGCCTATACAATGAGCAGTTCTTC. It specifies CATSRDAGRLYNEQFF. The chain carries TRBV15 and TRBJ2-1, with no clear D. The germline V gene encodes CDR1 LNHNV and CDR2 YYDKDF (reference sequence). The length of the CDR3 is 16 residues. The V gene lost 0 bases and the J gene lost 4 bases, with 13 bases spanning the gap.

The chain uses TRBV29-1 and TRBJ2-7, with TRBD2 matching 9 bases. The CDR3 consists of 15 residues. V lost 6 bases, J lost 4 bases, and 13 bases stayed unmatched. CDR1 and CDR2 (germline): SQVTM, ANQGSEA. CDR3 sequence (DNA): TGCAGCGTCCTGGGCGGGAGGGTCTTTGTTTACGAGCAGTACTTC. Translating it yields CSVLGGRVFVYEQYF.

This clonotype was recorded a few times. The V gene is TRBV5-5, the J gene TRBJ2-7; TRBD2 aligns across 8 bases. Losses at the gene ends were 4 bases for V and 3 bases for J; bases not matched to a gene: 9. Per germline, CDR1 SGHKS and CDR2 YYEKEE (reference sequence). The CDR3 contains 15 residues. As DNA, the CDR3 is TGTGCCAGCAGCCACGGGGGGGGCTCCTACTACGAGCAGTACTTC. Its translation: CASSHGGGSYYEQYF.

This clonotype was counted ten times or more. This chain links TRBV11-1 with TRBJ2-7, with D possibly TRBD1 on 5 matching bases. CDR3 length: 16 residues. Trimming stripped 5 bases from V and 3 bases from J, with 20 bases between. Germline V gene sequence: CDR1 SGHAT, CDR2 FQDESV (reference sequence). CDR3 region: CASSPSSAQGFYEQYF. CDR3 coding DNA: TGTGCCAGCAGCCCAAGCTCCGCGCAGGGTTTCTACGAGCAGTACTTC.